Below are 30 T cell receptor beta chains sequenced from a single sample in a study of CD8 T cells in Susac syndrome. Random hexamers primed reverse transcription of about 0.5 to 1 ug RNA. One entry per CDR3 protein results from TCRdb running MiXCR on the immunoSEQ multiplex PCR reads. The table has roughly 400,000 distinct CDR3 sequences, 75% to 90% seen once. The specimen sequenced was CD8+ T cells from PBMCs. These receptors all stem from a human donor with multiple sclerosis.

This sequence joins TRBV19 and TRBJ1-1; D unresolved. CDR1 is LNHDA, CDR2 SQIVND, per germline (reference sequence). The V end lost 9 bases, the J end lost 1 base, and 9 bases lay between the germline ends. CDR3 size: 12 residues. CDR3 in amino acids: CASQDSNTEAFF. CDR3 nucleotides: TGTGCCAGCCAAGATTCGAACACTGAAGCTTTCTTT. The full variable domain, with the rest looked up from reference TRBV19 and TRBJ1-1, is DGGITQSPKYLFRKEGQNVTLSCEQNLNHDAMYWYRQDPGQGLRLIYYSQIVNDFQKGDIAEGYSVSREKKESFPLTVTSAQKNPTAFYLCASQDSNTEAFFGQGTRLTVV.

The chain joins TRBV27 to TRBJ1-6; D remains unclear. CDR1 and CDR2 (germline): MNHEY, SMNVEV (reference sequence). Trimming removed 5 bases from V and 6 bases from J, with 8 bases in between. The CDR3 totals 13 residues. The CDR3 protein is CASSVQSNSPLHF. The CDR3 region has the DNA TGTGCCAGCAGTGTACAGAGTAATTCACCCCTCCACTTT.

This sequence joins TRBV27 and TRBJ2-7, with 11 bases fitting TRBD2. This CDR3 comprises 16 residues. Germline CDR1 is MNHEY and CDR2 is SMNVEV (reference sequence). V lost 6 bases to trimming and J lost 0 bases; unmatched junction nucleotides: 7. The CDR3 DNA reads TGTGCCAGCAGACGAACTAGCGGGAGCAGCTCCTACGAGCAGTACTTC. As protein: CASRRTSGSSSYEQYF.

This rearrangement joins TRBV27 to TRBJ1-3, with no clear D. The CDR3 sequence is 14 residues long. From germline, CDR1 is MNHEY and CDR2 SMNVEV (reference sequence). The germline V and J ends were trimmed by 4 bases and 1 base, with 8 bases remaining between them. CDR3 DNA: TGTGCCAGCAGTTCTCTGCCTTCTGGAAACACCATATATTTT. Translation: CASSSLPSGNTIYF.

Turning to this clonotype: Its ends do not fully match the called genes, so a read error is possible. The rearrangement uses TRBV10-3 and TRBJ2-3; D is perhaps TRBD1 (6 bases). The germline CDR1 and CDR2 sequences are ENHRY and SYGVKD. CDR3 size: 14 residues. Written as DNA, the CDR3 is TGTGCCATCACTGAGGACAGCCTCACAGATACGCAGTATTTT. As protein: CAITEDSLTDTQYF.

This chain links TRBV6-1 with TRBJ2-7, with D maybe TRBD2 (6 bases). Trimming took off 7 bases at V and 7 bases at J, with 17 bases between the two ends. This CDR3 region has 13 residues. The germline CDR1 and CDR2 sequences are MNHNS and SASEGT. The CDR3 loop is CASTEGEGGEQYF. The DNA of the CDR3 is TGTGCCAGCACCGAAGGAGAGGGAGGAGAGCAGTACTTC.

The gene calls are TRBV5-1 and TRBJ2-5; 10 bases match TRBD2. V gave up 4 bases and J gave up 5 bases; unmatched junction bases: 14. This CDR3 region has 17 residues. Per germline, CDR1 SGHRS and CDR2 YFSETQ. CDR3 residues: CASSPRMEREGDETQYF. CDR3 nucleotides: TGCGCCAGCAGCCCTCGAATGGAGCGGGAGGGAGACGAGACCCAGTACTTC.

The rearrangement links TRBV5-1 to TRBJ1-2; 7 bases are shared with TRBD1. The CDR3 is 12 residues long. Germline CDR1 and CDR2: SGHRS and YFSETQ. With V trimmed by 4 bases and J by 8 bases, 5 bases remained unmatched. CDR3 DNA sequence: TGCGCCAGCAGCCGTCCAGGGGGAGGCTACACCTTC. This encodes CASSRPGGGYTF.

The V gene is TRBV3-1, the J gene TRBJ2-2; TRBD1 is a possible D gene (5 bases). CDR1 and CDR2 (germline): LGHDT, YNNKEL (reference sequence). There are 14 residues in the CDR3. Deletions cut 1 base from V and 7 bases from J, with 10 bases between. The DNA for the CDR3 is TGTGCCAGCAGCCAAGCAGGGATGATCGGGGAGCTGTTTTTT. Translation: CASSQAGMIGELFF. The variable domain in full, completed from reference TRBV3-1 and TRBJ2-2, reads DTAVSQTPKYLVTQMGNDKSIKCEQNLGHDTMYWYKQDSKKFLKIMFSYNNKELIINETVPNRFSPKSPDKAHLNLHINSLELGDSAVYFCASSQAGMIGELFFGEGSRLTVL.

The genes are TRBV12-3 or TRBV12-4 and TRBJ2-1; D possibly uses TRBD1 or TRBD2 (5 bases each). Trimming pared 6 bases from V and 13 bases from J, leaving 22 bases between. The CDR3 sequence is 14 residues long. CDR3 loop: CASSSHLMWGSQFF. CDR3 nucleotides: TGTGCCAGCAGCTCCCACCTGATGTGGGGGTCACAGTTCTTC.

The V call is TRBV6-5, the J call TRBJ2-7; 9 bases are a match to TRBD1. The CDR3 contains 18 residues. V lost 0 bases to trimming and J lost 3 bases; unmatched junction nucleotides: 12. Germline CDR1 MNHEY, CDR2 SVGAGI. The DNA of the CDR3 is TGTGCCAGCAGTTACTCGGCACTGGGGACAGGGTTGGGCTACGAGCAGTACTTC. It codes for CASSYSALGTGLGYEQYF.

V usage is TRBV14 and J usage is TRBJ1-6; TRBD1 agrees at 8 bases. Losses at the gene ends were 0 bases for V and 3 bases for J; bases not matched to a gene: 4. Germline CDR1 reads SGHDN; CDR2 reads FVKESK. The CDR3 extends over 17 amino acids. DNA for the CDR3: TGTGCCAGCAGCCAAGATGACAGGGGCGTCTATAATTCACCCCTCCACTTT. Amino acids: CASSQDDRGVYNSPLHF. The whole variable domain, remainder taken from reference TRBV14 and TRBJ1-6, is EAGVTQFPSHSVIEKGQTVTLRCDPISGHDNLYWYRRVMGKEIKFLLHFVKESKQDESGMPNNRFLAERTGGTYSTLKVQPAELEDSGVYFCASSQDDRGVYNSPLHFGNGTRLTVT.

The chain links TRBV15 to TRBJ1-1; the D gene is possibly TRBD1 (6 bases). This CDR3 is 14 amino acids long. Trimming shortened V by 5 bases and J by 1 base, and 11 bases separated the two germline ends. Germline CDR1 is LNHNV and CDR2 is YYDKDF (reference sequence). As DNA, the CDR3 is TGTGCCACCAGCTGGCGGACAGCGAACACTGAAGCTTTCTTT. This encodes CATSWRTANTEAFF.

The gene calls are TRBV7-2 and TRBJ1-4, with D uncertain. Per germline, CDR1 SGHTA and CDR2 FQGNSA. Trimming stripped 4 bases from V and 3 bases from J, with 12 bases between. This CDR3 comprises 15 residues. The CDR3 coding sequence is TGTGCCAGCAGCTCGAGATGGGGATCTAATGAAAAACTGTTTTTT. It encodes CASSSRWGSNEKLFF.

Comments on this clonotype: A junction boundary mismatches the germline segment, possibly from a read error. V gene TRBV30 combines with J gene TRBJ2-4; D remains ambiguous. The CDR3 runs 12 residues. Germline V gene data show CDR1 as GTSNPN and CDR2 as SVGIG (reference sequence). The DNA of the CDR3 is TGTGCCTGGAGCCCCCGGGTAGACAAGACGATCTTC. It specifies CAWSPRVDKTIF.

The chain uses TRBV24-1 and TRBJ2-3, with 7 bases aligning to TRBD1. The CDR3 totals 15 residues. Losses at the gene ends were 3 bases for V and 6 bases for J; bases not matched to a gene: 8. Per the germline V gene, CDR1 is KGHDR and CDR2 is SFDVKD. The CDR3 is CATSDPVTGKDTQYF. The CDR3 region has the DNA TGTGCCACCAGTGATCCCGTGACAGGGAAGGATACGCAGTATTTT.

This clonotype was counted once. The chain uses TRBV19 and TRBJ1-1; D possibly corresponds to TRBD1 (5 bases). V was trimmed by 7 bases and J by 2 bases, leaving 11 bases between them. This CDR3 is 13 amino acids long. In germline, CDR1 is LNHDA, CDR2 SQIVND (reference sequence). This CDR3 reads CASNEGLNTEAFF. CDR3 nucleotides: TGTGCCAGTAACGAGGGGCTCAACACTGAAGCTTTCTTT. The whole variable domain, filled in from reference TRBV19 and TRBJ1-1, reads DGGITQSPKYLFRKEGQNVTLSCEQNLNHDAMYWYRQDPGQGLRLIYYSQIVNDFQKGDIAEGYSVSREKKESFPLTVTSAQKNPTAFYLCASNEGLNTEAFFGQGTRLTVV.

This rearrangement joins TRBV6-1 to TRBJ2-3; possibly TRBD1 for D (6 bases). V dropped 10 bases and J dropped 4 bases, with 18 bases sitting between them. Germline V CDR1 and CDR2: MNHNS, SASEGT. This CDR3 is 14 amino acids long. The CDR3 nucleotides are TGTGCCATCGGGGCCCGACAGGTCGCAGATACGCAGTATTTT. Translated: CAIGARQVADTQYF.

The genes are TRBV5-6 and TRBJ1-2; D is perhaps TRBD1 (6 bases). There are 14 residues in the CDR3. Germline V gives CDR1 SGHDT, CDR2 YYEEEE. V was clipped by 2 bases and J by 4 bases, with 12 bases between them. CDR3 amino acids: CASSLIQGIYGYTF. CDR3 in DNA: TGTGCCAGCAGCTTAATTCAGGGGATCTATGGCTACACCTTC. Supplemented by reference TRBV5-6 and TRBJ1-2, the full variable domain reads DAGVTQSPTHLIKTRGQQVTLRCSPKSGHDTVSWYQQALGQGPQFIFQYYEEEERQRGNFPDRFSGHQFPNYSSELNVNALLLGDSALYLCASSLIQGIYGYTFGSGTRLTVV.

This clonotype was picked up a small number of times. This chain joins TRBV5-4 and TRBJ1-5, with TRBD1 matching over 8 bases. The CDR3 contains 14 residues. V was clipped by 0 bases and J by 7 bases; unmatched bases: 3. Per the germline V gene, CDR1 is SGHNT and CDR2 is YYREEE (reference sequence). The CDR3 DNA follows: TGTGCCAGCAGCTTGGGGCAGGGGGCCCAGCCCCAGCATTTT. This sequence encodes CASSLGQGAQPQHF. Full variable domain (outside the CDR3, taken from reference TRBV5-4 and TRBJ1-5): ETGVTQSPTHLIKTRGQQVTLRCSSQSGHNTVSWYQQALGQGPQFIFQYYREEENGRGNFPPRFSGLQFPNYSSELNVNALELDDSALYLCASSLGQGAQPQHFGDGTRLSIL.

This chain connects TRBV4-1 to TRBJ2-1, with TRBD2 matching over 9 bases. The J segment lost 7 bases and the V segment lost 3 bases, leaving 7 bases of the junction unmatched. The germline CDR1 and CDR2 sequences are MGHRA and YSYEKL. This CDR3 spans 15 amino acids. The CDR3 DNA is TGCGCCAGCAGCCACACGGGACTAGCCATTAATGAGCAGTTCTTC. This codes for CASSHTGLAINEQFF.

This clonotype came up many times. The CDR3 protein is CAWSEITNTEAFF. The CDR3 DNA follows: TGTGCCTGGAGTGAAATCACGAACACTGAAGCTTTCTTT. J is TRBJ1-1 and V is TRBV30, with no clear D. V shed 1 base and J shed 1 base, with 7 bases lying between them. The germline CDR1 and CDR2 sequences are GTSNPN and SVGIG (reference sequence). This CDR3 contains 13 residues.

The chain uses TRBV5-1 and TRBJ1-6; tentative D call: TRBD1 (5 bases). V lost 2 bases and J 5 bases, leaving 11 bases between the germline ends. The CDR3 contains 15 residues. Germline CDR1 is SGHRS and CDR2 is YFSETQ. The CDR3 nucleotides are TGCGCCAGCAGCTTTCAGGGTGGAGATAATTCACCCCTCCACTTT. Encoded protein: CASSFQGGDNSPLHF.

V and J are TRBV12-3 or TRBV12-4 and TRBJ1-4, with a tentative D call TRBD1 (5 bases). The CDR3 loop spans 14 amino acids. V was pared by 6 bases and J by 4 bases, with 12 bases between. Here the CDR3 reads CASRTDSLNEKLFF. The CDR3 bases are TGTGCCAGCAGGACCGACAGCCTTAATGAAAAACTGTTTTTT.

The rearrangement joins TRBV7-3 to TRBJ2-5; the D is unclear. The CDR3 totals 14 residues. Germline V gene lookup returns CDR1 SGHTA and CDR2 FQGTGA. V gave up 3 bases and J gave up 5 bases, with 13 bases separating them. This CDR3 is CASSFDTLRETQYF. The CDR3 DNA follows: TGTGCCAGCAGCTTCGACACCCTCCGGGAGACCCAGTACTTC.

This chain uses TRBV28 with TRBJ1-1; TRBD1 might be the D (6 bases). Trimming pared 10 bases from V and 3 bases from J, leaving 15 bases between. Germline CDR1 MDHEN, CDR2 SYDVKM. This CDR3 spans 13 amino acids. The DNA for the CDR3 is TGTGCCACCCAAGGGGGGGAGGACACTGAAGCTTTCTTT. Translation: CATQGGEDTEAFF.

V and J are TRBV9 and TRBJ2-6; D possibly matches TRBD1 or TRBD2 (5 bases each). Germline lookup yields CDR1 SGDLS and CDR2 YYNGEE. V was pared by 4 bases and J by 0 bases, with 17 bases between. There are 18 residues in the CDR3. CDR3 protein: CASSPGRWGTSGANVLTF. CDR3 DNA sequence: TGTGCCAGCAGCCCTGGACGGTGGGGGACCTCTGGGGCCAACGTCCTGACTTTC. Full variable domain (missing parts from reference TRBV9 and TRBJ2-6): DSGVTQTPKHLITATGQRVTLRCSPRSGDLSVYWYQQSLDQGLQFLIQYYNGEERAKGNILERFSAQQFPDLHSELNLSSLELGDSALYFCASSPGRWGTSGANVLTFGAGSRLTVL.

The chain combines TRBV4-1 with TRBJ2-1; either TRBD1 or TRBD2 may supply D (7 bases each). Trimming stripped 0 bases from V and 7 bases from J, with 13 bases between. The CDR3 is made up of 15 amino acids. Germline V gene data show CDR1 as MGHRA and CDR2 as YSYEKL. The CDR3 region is CASSQDAGGGNEQFF. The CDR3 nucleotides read TGCGCCAGCAGCCAAGACGCAGGGGGAGGGAATGAGCAGTTCTTC.

The CDR3 sequence: CASSFNGGRIESLSHQCEQFF. Written as DNA, the CDR3 is TGTGCCAGCAGTTTCAACGGCGGGAGAATTGAAAGCCTTTCCCATCAATGTGAGCAGTTCTTC. The chain joins TRBV27 to TRBJ2-1; TRBD2 aligns across 7 bases. The CDR3 runs to 21 residues. Germline V gives CDR1 MNHEY, CDR2 SMNVEV (reference sequence). Trimming took 3 bases from V and 9 from J; bases not matched to a gene: 29.

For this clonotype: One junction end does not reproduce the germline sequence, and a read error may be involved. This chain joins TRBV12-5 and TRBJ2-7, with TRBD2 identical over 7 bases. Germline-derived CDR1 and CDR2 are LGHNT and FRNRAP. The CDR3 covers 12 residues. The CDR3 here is CASGREDYGQYF. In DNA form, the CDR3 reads TGTGCTAGTGGCCGGGAGGACTACGGGCAGTACTTC.